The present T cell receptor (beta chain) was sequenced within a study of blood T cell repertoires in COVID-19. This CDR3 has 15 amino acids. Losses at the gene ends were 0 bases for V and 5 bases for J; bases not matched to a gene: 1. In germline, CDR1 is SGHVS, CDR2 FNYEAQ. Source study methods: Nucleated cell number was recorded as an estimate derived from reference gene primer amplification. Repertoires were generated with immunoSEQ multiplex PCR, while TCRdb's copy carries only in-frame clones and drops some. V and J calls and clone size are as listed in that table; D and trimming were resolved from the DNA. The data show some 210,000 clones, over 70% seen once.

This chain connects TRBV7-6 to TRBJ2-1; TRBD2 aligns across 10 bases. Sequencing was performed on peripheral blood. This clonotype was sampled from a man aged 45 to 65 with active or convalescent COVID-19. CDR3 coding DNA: TGTGCCAGCAGCTTAGCACTAGCGGGAAACAATGAGCAGTTCTTC. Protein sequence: CASSLALAGNNEQFF.